These T cell receptor beta chains were read from a single sample in a study of long-term antiretroviral therapy in people with HIV. TCRdb's copy holds only in-frame clones and misses some; the assay was immunoSEQ multiplex PCR. The table lists 30,000 to 35,000 clones, around 85% of them singletons. The sequencing used unsorted PBMCs, collected 0.8 years before starting antiretroviral therapy. The receptors here all came from a man aged 18-30 years with HIV. Both conserved end residues are part of each CDR3. A D gene is named only where the DNA matches it firmly. The size entry is marked missing in some rows and otherwise reads once, few, many or a size class.

cdr3_nt: TGTGCCAGCAGCCGTGACGGGGGATTGGGCTACGCGCAGTATTTT; cdr3_aa: CASSRDGGLGYAQYF; d_call: -; j_call: TRBJ2-3; clone_size: -; v_call: TRBV14
cdr3_nt: TGCAGCGCTAACATCAGGTTTTCCCTCGGGGCCAACGTCCTGACTTTC; cdr3_aa: CSANIRFSLGANVLTF; d_call: -; j_call: TRBJ2-6; clone_size: -; v_call: TRBV29-1
cdr3_nt: TGTGCCAGCAGCTTAGCGGGCCTAGGCTCTGGAAACACCATATATTTT; cdr3_aa: CASSLAGLGSGNTIYF; d_call: -; j_call: TRBJ1-3; clone_size: -; v_call: TRBV7-2
cdr3_nt: TGCGCCAGCAGCACTGAACAGGGGATTGAAAAACTGTTTTTT; cdr3_aa: CASSTEQGIEKLFF; d_call: TRBD1; j_call: TRBJ1-4; clone_size: -; v_call: TRBV5-1
cdr3_nt: TGTGCCAGCTCACCAGGGTCTCAAGAGACCCAGTACTTC; cdr3_aa: CASSPGSQETQYF; d_call: -; j_call: TRBJ2-5; clone_size: -; v_call: TRBV18
cdr3_nt: TGTGCCAGCAGCGTAGCACTAGCCCTAGCAGATACGCAGTATTTT; cdr3_aa: CASSVALALADTQYF; d_call: -; j_call: TRBJ2-3; clone_size: once; v_call: TRBV6-5
cdr3_nt: TGTGCCAGCTCGCCCAACGGACGACGGACGAACACTGAAGCTTTCTTT; cdr3_aa: CASSPNGRRTNTEAFF; d_call: -; j_call: TRBJ1-1; clone_size: -; v_call: TRBV18
cdr3_nt: TGTGCCAGCACCACTATAACCGGGGAGCTGTTTTTT; cdr3_aa: CASTTITGELFF; d_call: -; j_call: TRBJ2-2; clone_size: -; v_call: TRBV5-5
cdr3_nt: TGTGCCAGCAGCTTAGTCGAGGGGCTTAGCACAGATACGCAGTATTTT; cdr3_aa: CASSLVEGLSTDTQYF; d_call: -; j_call: TRBJ2-3; clone_size: -; v_call: TRBV7-8
cdr3_nt: TGTGCCAGTAGTAAGACTCCCCAAAACATTCAGTACTTC; cdr3_aa: CASSKTPQNIQYF; d_call: -; j_call: TRBJ2-4; clone_size: -; v_call: TRBV19
cdr3_nt: TGTGCCAGCAGCCCTTTAAGTAACTACGATTACGAGCAGTACTTC; cdr3_aa: CASSPLSNYDYEQYF; d_call: -; j_call: TRBJ2-7; clone_size: -; v_call: TRBV9
cdr3_nt: TGTGCCAGCTCACCAGGACAGGCTAAAGAGACCCAGTACTTC; cdr3_aa: CASSPGQAKETQYF; d_call: TRBD1; j_call: TRBJ2-5; clone_size: once; v_call: TRBV18
cdr3_nt: TGCGCCAGCAGGGCCCCGGGAGGGTCCACCGGGGAGCTGTTTTTT; cdr3_aa: CASRAPGGSTGELFF; d_call: TRBD2; j_call: TRBJ2-2; clone_size: -; v_call: TRBV5-1
cdr3_nt: TGTGCCATCAGTGAATCGGGGTCCTACAATGAGCAGTTCTTC; cdr3_aa: CAISESGSYNEQFF; d_call: -; j_call: TRBJ2-1; clone_size: -; v_call: TRBV10-3
cdr3_nt: TGTGCCAGCAGTGCCCTCCAGGGGTATGAACCCCTCCACTTT; cdr3_aa: CASSALQGYEPLHF; d_call: -; j_call: TRBJ1-6; clone_size: few; v_call: TRBV6-1